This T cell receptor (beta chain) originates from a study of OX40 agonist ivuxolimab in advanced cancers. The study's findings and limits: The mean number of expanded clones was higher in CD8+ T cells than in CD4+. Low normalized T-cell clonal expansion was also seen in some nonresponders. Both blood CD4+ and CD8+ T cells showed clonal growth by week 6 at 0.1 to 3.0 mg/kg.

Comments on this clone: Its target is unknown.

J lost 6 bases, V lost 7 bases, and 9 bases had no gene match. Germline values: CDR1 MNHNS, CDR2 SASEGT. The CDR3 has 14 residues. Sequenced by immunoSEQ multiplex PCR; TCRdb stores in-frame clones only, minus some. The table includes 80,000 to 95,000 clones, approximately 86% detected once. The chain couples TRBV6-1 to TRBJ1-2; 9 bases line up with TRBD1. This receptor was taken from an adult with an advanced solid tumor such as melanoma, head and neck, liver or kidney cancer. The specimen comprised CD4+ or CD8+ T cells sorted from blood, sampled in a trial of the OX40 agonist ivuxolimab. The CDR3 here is CASTLTGGEHGYTF. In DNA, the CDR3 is TGTGCCAGCACTCTGACAGGGGGGGAGCATGGCTACACCTTC.